This is a list of T cell receptor beta chains from one sample in a study of blood T cell repertoires in COVID-19. The assay was immunoSEQ multiplex PCR, and TCRdb's table has in-frame clones only and misses some. The profile shows approximately 220,000 clones, around 87% of them singletons. Specimen: peripheral blood. The source is a man aged 60-69 years with acute or convalescent COVID-19. The CDR3 runs from the conserved cysteine through the conserved F or W. Fields, in order: D gene, J gene, clone size, V gene, CDR3 protein, CDR3 DNA. D genes are given only for firm matches. The size entry is marked missing in some rows and otherwise reads once, few, many or a size class.

>TRBD1|TRBJ2-7|.|TRBV18
CASSRGPGQADEQYF
TGTGCCAGCTCACGCGGACCGGGACAGGCTGACGAGCAGTACTTC
>.|TRBJ1-1|.|TRBV11-1
CASSLTQAQGTEAFF
TGTGCCAGCAGCTTAACCCAGGCGCAGGGAACTGAAGCTTTCTTT
>.|TRBJ2-5|.|TRBV4-2
CASSQGRRGPGAGETQYF
TGTGCCAGCAGCCAAGGGCGGAGGGGGCCGGGGGCCGGGGAGACCCAGTACTTC
>.|TRBJ1-3|.|TRBV6-2/TRBV6-3
CASSPGQSSGNTIYF
TGTGCCAGCAGCCCAGGACAGAGCTCTGGAAACACCATATATTTT
>TRBD1|TRBJ1-5|.|TRBV7-8
CASSLAWTGGRGSRAQPQHF
TGTGCCAGCAGCTTAGCCTGGACAGGGGGCCGAGGGAGTCGGGCTCAGCCCCAGCATTTT
>TRBD1|TRBJ2-4|.|TRBV19
CASSSTGTKNIQYF
TGTGCCAGTAGTTCGACAGGGACCAAAAACATTCAGTACTTC
>TRBD1|TRBJ2-2|.|TRBV4-2
CASSRQGVGSGELFF
TGTGCCAGCAGCCGGCAGGGGGTAGGTTCCGGGGAGCTGTTTTTT
>TRBD1|TRBJ1-2|.|TRBV7-9
CASGTGSSNYGYTF
TGTGCCAGCGGGACAGGGTCCTCTAACTATGGCTACACCTTC
>TRBD2|TRBJ2-7|.|TRBV9
CASSPAGGPHYEQYF
TGTGCCAGCAGTCCAGCGGGGGGGCCCCATTACGAGCAGTACTTC
>.|TRBJ2-7|.|TRBV5-4
CASSLSTGEQYF
TGTGCCAGCAGCTTGAGTACCGGGGAGCAGTACTTC
>.|TRBJ1-2|.|TRBV7-2
CASSSRVPLDYGYTF
TGTGCCAGCAGCTCACGAGTCCCCCTGGACTATGGCTACACCTTC
>TRBD1|TRBJ2-4|few|TRBV19
CASRAPGQGYQYF
TGTGCCAGTAGGGCTCCGGGACAGGGGTATCAGTACTTC
>.|TRBJ2-2|.|TRBV20-1
CSASPRANTGELFF
TGCAGTGCTAGTCCCAGGGCGAACACCGGGGAGCTGTTTTTT
>TRBD1|TRBJ2-2|.|TRBV5-4
CASSTRQGANTGELFF
TGTGCCAGCAGCACTAGACAGGGCGCGAACACCGGGGAGCTGTTTTTT
>.|TRBJ2-5|once|TRBV7-9
CASSFFGVETQYF
TGTGCCAGCAGCTTCTTCGGGGTCGAGACCCAGTACTTC
>TRBD1|TRBJ1-2|.|TRBV29-1
CSARDRAYGYTF
TGCAGCGCTAGGGACAGGGCCTATGGCTACACCTTC
>.|TRBJ2-3|few|TRBV7-7
CASSTGGTDTQYF
TGTGCCAGCAGTACCGGTGGCACAGATACGCAGTATTTT
>TRBD2|TRBJ2-1|.|TRBV5-1
CASSFGGGVYNEQFF
TGCGCCAGCAGCTTCGGCGGGGGGGTGTACAATGAGCAGTTCTTC
>TRBD2|TRBJ2-7|few|TRBV15
CATSRDGGSPYEQYF
TGTGCCACCAGCAGAGATGGCGGGAGTCCCTACGAGCAGTACTTC
>TRBD1|TRBJ2-2|once|TRBV11-2
CASSPTTGGLGELFF
TGTGCCAGCAGCCCTACGACAGGGGGCCTTGGGGAGCTGTTTTTT
>.|TRBJ1-2|.|TRBV11-2
CASSVGSDSHYGYTF
TGTGCCAGCAGCGTTGGGTCGGACAGTCACTATGGCTACACCTTC
>TRBD2|TRBJ2-3|few|TRBV4-3
CASSQGAGTSGDDTQYF
TGCGCCAGCAGCCAAGGTGCCGGGACTAGCGGGGATGATACGCAGTATTTT
>TRBD1|TRBJ2-1|.|TRBV7-3
CASSLTAGGSEQFF
TGTGCCAGCAGCTTAACGGCAGGGGGCAGTGAGCAGTTCTTC
>TRBD1|TRBJ2-5|.|TRBV25-1
CASSGSRTGHQETQYF
TGTGCCAGCAGTGGATCACGGACAGGGCACCAAGAGACCCAGTACTTC